Listed here is a single TCR beta chain. Its antigen is unidentified. TCRB transcripts that were expressed got sequenced, as all of the isolated RNA had been reverse transcribed. The method was immunoSEQ multiplex PCR; TCRdb's version includes in-frame clones alone and lacks a portion of them. The sample has about 900,000 clones, around a sixth seen once. The CDR3 totals 15 residues. V shed 2 bases and J 5 bases; nucleotides not matched to a gene: 2. The germline CDR1 and CDR2 sequences are MRHNA and SNTAGT. The sample originates from a study of beta chain features in type 1 diabetes. Notes on the study in general: For patients, the naive, central memory and Treg TCRB repertoires appeared more alike than for healthy donors.

The V and J genes are TRBV6-4 and TRBJ2-1; 11 bases line up with TRBD2. Sample: naive CD4+ T cells from blood. This clonotype was obtained from a woman aged 18-29 years in good health. The CDR3 is CASSDGTSGNNEQFF. DNA for the CDR3: TGTGCCAGCAGTGACGGGACTAGCGGAAACAATGAGCAGTTCTTC.